The rows below give T cell receptor beta chains drawn from one sample of a study of identifying expanded T cells in peripheral blood. Produced via immunoSEQ multiplex PCR; TCRdb's table is partial and in-frame only. The repertoire holds 70,000 or so clones, with 90% as singletons. Material for sequencing was blood. Every receptor here comes from a person between 18 and 75 years old in good health. Each CDR3 is given with its conserved first and last residue. D genes are given only for firm matches. Size is omitted from some rows. Given values are once, few, many or a class for expanded clones.

v_gene,j_gene,abundance,d_gene,CDR3nt,CDR3aa
TRBV6-5,TRBJ2-3,NA,TRBD2,TGTGCCAGCAATACCGGGGGGGTGGATACGCAGTATTTT,CASNTGGVDTQYF
TRBV7-3,TRBJ2-3,NA,NA,TGTGCCAGCAGCTTAACCCCTTCCACAGATACGCAGTATTTT,CASSLTPSTDTQYF
TRBV27,TRBJ1-3,once,NA,TGTGCCAGCAGTTTGTCCAGGGCCGGAAACACCATATATTTT,CASSLSRAGNTIYF
TRBV7-2,TRBJ2-7,once,NA,TGTGCCAGCAGCTCGACCCCGAGCTCCTACGAGCAGTACTTC,CASSSTPSSYEQYF
TRBV4-3,TRBJ2-3,NA,TRBD2,TGCGCCAGCAGCCAAGGGGGAACTAGCGGAAGCACAGATACGCAGTATTTT,CASSQGGTSGSTDTQYF
TRBV7-7,TRBJ2-3,few,NA,TGTGCCAGCAGCCCGACTACCGCAGTCGGTACGCAGTATTTT,CASSPTTAVGTQYF
TRBV5-6,TRBJ2-3,NA,NA,TGTGCCAGCAGCTCTTCCCAAGGGTCAGATACGCAGTATTTT,CASSSSQGSDTQYF
TRBV6-1,TRBJ1-2,NA,NA,TGTGCCAGCAGTGTTAGTGGGCAGGCGGGCTACACCTTC,CASSVSGQAGYTF
TRBV7-2,TRBJ2-1,NA,NA,TGTGCCAGCAGCGCCACTAGCAATGAGCAGTTCTTC,CASSATSNEQFF
TRBV18,TRBJ2-7,medium-sized,TRBD1,TGTGCCAGCTCACTCGGGACAGGGGGCCCCTACGAGCAGTACTTC,CASSLGTGGPYEQYF
TRBV15,TRBJ2-3,NA,TRBD2,TGTGCCACCAGCTCTGGACTAGCCACAGATACGCAGTATTTT,CATSSGLATDTQYF
TRBV4-1,TRBJ2-5,NA,NA,TGCGCCAGCAGCCAAGGGGGAGTCAGGGAGACCCAGTACTTC,CASSQGGVRETQYF
TRBV18,TRBJ1-2,NA,NA,TGTGCCAGCTCACCAACGGCAGGCTATGGCTACACCTTC,CASSPTAGYGYTF
TRBV5-4,TRBJ2-1,once,TRBD1,TGTGCCAGCAGCGGCGGGACAGGGGGCTACAATGAGCAGTTCTTC,CASSGGTGGYNEQFF
TRBV2,TRBJ1-1,NA,NA,TGTGCCAGCACCGTTGAAAGGGGCACTGAAGCTTTCTTT,CASTVERGTEAFF
TRBV30,TRBJ1-5,NA,TRBD1,TGTGCCTGGAGTAAACCCCCACAGGGGGCCCCCAATCAGCCCCAGCATTTT,CAWSKPPQGAPNQPQHF
TRBV6-5,TRBJ2-3,once,NA,TGTGCCACCAAACCATGGGCTTTTCGCACAGATACGCAGTATTTT,CATKPWAFRTDTQYF
TRBV6-6,TRBJ1-2,NA,NA,TGTGCCAGCAGCCCCTGGGGGCTTAACTATGGCTACACCTTC,CASSPWGLNYGYTF
TRBV9,TRBJ1-6,NA,TRBD1,TGTGCCAGCAGCGTAGGGGCAGGGGGTGGTAAATCACCCCTCCACTTT,CASSVGAGGGKSPLHF
TRBV5-8,TRBJ2-7,NA,TRBD2,TGTGCCAGCAGCCCAGGACTAGCGGGAGCGTTCTCCTACGAGCAGTACTTC,CASSPGLAGAFSYEQYF
TRBV7-2,TRBJ2-2,NA,TRBD2,TGTGCCAGCAGCTTAGTGGGGGGGATCGGGGAGCTGTTTTTT,CASSLVGGIGELFF
TRBV11-1,TRBJ2-7,NA,NA,TGTGCCAGCAGCTTAGTATCCTACGAGCAGTACTTC,CASSLVSYEQYF
TRBV2,TRBJ2-3,once,TRBD2,TGTGCCAGCAGTGGGACTAGCACTAGCACAGATACGCAGTATTTT,CASSGTSTSTDTQYF
TRBV18,TRBJ2-7,NA,NA,TGTGCCAGCTCACAGAGTCCTTACGAGCAGTACTTC,CASSQSPYEQYF
TRBV18,TRBJ2-3,NA,NA,TGTGCCAGCTCACCACTAAGCGAGAGCACAGATACGCAGTATTTT,CASSPLSESTDTQYF
TRBV5-4,TRBJ1-2,once,NA,TGTGCCAGCAGCTTGGAAGGCAGGGGTGGCTATGGCTACACCTTC,CASSLEGRGGYGYTF
TRBV7-2,TRBJ2-2,NA,NA,TGTGCCAGCAGCTTAGTTTTACTCACCGGGGAGCTGTTTTTT,CASSLVLLTGELFF
TRBV9,TRBJ2-3,NA,TRBD2,TGTGCCAGCAGTGGCGGGGGGACCGGGGATACGCAGTATTTT,CASSGGGTGDTQYF
TRBV7-8,TRBJ1-1,NA,TRBD1,TGTGCCAGCAGCTCCGGGACAGCGAACACTGAAGCTTTCTTT,CASSSGTANTEAFF
TRBV6-1,TRBJ2-3,NA,NA,TGTGCCAGCAGTAAACCTAAGAGCACAGATACGCAGTATTTT,CASSKPKSTDTQYF
TRBV11-2,TRBJ2-1,NA,TRBD2,TGTGCCAGCAGCTTAGATGGGTTAGCGGGCAATGAGCAGTTCTTC,CASSLDGLAGNEQFF
TRBV2,TRBJ2-3,NA,NA,TGTGCCAGCAGCAGAAGAGCCACAGATACGCAGTATTTT,CASSRRATDTQYF
TRBV7-9,TRBJ1-1,NA,NA,TGTGCCAGCAGCCCCCGGGCCAACACTGAAGCTTTCTTT,CASSPRANTEAFF
TRBV9,TRBJ1-2,once,TRBD1,TGTGCCAGCAGCGGAGGGACAGGTTATGGCTACACCTTC,CASSGGTGYGYTF
TRBV14,TRBJ2-2,NA,NA,TGTGCCAGCAGCCAAGTAACCCCCGGGGAGCTGTTTTTT,CASSQVTPGELFF
TRBV30,TRBJ1-1,NA,NA,TGTGCCTCTCGGGGGCGGACGAACACTGAAGCTTTCTTT,CASRGRTNTEAFF
TRBV11-2,TRBJ2-5,NA,NA,TGTGCCAGCAGCGCTTTGAGGGTAGTAGAGACCCAGTACTTC,CASSALRVVETQYF
TRBV7-2,TRBJ2-3,NA,NA,TGTGCCAGCAGCTTAGAGGCATATAGCACAGATACGCAGTATTTT,CASSLEAYSTDTQYF
TRBV4-3,TRBJ2-5,NA,NA,TGCGCCAGCAGCCAAGGCGAACTAGAAGGCGAGACCCAGTACTTC,CASSQGELEGETQYF
TRBV6-5,TRBJ1-2,NA,NA,TGTGCCAGCAGTCCAGCGCTCTACTATGGCTACACCTTC,CASSPALYYGYTF
TRBV27,TRBJ1-2,NA,NA,TGTGCCAGCAGTTTATCCTACACGATAAACTATGGCTACACCTTC,CASSLSYTINYGYTF
TRBV7-8,TRBJ2-5,NA,NA,TGTGCCAGCAGCGCCCACCTCCGGGACCGGAGGGGAAAAGAGACCCAGTACTTC,CASSAHLRDRRGKETQYF
TRBV7-2,TRBJ2-7,once,TRBD2,TGTGCCAGCAGCCCGCGGGAGCGGGAGGGCCGCTTTAGCTCCTACGAGCAGTACTTC,CASSPREREGRFSSYEQYF
TRBV15,TRBJ1-2,NA,NA,TGTGCCACCAGCAGAGATGGCTATGGCTACACCTTC,CATSRDGYGYTF
TRBV30,TRBJ1-3,NA,NA,TGTGCCTGGAGTAGGACGGCGGGTTTTGGAAACACCATATATTTT,CAWSRTAGFGNTIYF
TRBV5-6,TRBJ2-1,NA,TRBD1,TGTGCCAGCAGTCGTTTGAAGGGACAGGGGGCCAATGAGCAGTTCTTC,CASSRLKGQGANEQFF
TRBV6-6,TRBJ2-7,NA,NA,TGTGCCAGCAGTTTACAGCTTACCTACGAGCAGTACTTC,CASSLQLTYEQYF
TRBV6-5,TRBJ2-1,NA,NA,TGTGCCAGCAGTCGGGGCCCTCTGTACAATGAGCAGTTCTTC,CASSRGPLYNEQFF
TRBV14,TRBJ2-7,NA,NA,TGTGCCAGCAGCCAAGGCCTAGGGGGCGAGCAGTACTTC,CASSQGLGGEQYF
TRBV10-3,TRBJ1-2,NA,TRBD1,TGTGCCATCCAGAACCCGGGACAGGGGGCGCTTGGCTACACCTTC,CAIQNPGQGALGYTF
TRBV5-1,TRBJ1-6,once,NA,TGCGCCAGCAGCCGAGACGGGGCCCAGAATTCACCCCTCCACTTT,CASSRDGAQNSPLHF
TRBV10-3,TRBJ2-7,NA,NA,TGTGCCTCCCTTCGACAGGCCGGGGAGCAGTACTTC,CASLRQAGEQYF
TRBV6-5,TRBJ2-1,NA,TRBD1,TGTGCCAGCAGTTACACAGGGGGCAAAGACAATGAGCAGTTCTTC,CASSYTGGKDNEQFF
TRBV7-3,TRBJ2-1,NA,NA,TGTGCCAGCAGCTCCGACTCTTACAATGAGCAGTTCTTC,CASSSDSYNEQFF
TRBV4-3,TRBJ1-6,few,NA,TGCGCCAGCAGCCAAGTAGGAGGGGGGAAACCCCTCCACTTT,CASSQVGGGKPLHF